Listed here are 8 T cell receptor beta chains from one sample, sequenced in a study of graft-versus-host responses after intestinal transplantation. Using immunoSEQ multiplex PCR, the repertoire was profiled, and TCRdb retains in-frame clones only, with some absent. In the table there are some 87,000 clones, about 93% of which are singletons. These receptors have no known antigen. The source was unstimulated CD8+ T cells sorted from spleen or lymph node cells, collected before transplant. Every receptor here comes from a human donor who was the organ donor for an intestinal transplant.

This chain connects TRBV5-6 to TRBJ2-2; TRBD1 matches 11 bases. This CDR3 comprises 16 residues. The germline gives CDR1 SGHDT, CDR2 YYEEEE. Trimming cost V 4 bases and J 5 bases; bases outside gene matches: 7. DNA for the CDR3: TGTGCCAGCAGCCTGGACAGGGGGCTAAGTACCGGGGAGCTGTTTTTT. It encodes CASSLDRGLSTGELFF.

This chain connects TRBV5-4 to TRBJ2-1; D ambiguous. Deletions cut 5 bases from V and 6 bases from J, with 9 bases between. The CDR3 loop spans 12 amino acids. The germline CDR1 and CDR2 sequences are SGHNT and YYREEE (reference sequence). CDR3 DNA: TGTGCCAGCAGGCTAGGCAGCAATGAGCAGTTCTTC. It specifies CASRLGSNEQFF.

This rearrangement joins TRBV5-4 to TRBJ2-2; tentative D call: TRBD2 (6 bases). Germline assignment: CDR1 SGHNT and CDR2 YYREEE (reference sequence). Trimming stripped 0 bases from V and 3 bases from J, with 15 bases between. The CDR3 totals 17 residues. The CDR3 loop reads CASSLAGESQYTGELFF. The CDR3 coding sequence is TGTGCCAGCAGCTTGGCGGGGGAGAGCCAATACACCGGGGAGCTGTTTTTT.

V usage is TRBV13 and J usage is TRBJ2-3; D may be TRBD2 (7 bases). Trimming stripped 4 bases from V and 1 base from J, with 21 bases between. Germline lookup yields CDR1 PRHDT and CDR2 FYEKMQ (reference sequence). The CDR3 is 18 residues long. CDR3 amino acids: CASSSIGGEEGGTDTQYF. In nucleotides, the CDR3 is TGTGCCAGCAGCTCAATAGGGGGGGAGGAGGGCGGCACAGATACGCAGTATTTT.

The V call is TRBV7-6, the J call TRBJ2-7; the match to TRBD1 covers 10 bases. CDR3 length equals 14 residues. Trimming removed 4 bases from V and 2 bases from J; junction bases left unmatched: 2. The germline gives CDR1 SGHVS, CDR2 FNYEAQ. The CDR3 coding sequence is TGTGCCAGCAGCTCGGGACAGGGGCCCTACGAGCAGTACTTC. Amino acids: CASSSGQGPYEQYF.

The rearrangement uses TRBV6-5 and TRBJ2-1; D is possibly TRBD1 (6 bases). This CDR3 is 14 amino acids long. Germline V gene data show CDR1 as MNHEY and CDR2 as SVGAGI. The V end lost 3 bases, the J end lost 5 bases, and 11 bases lay between the germline ends. Here the CDR3 reads CASSYSQGNNEQFF. The DNA for the CDR3 is TGTGCCAGCAGTTATTCACAGGGCAACAATGAGCAGTTCTTC.

Concerning this clone itself: One junction end disagrees with the germline gene, perhaps due to a read error. V and J are TRBV20-1 and TRBJ2-3, with 9 bases identical to TRBD1. The CDR3 length is 9 residues. Germline CDR1 is DFQATT and CDR2 is SNEGSKA (reference sequence). The CDR3 loop reads CSAGQGIYF. The CDR3 nucleotides are TGCAGTGCAGGACAGGGGATCTACTTT.

The chain has TRBV7-9 and TRBJ2-7; 12 bases are a match to TRBD1. This CDR3 is 16 amino acids long. The trim removed 5 bases at V and 3 bases at J, leaving 8 bases unmatched. Germline V lookup: CDR1 SEHNR, CDR2 FQNEAQ (reference sequence). The CDR3 region is CASSAGTGGLYYEQYF. DNA for the CDR3: TGTGCCAGCAGCGCGGGGACAGGGGGCTTGTACTACGAGCAGTACTTC.